Listed below are T cell receptor beta chains from one sample, sequenced in a study of T cells after posttransplantation cyclophosphamide. Assay used: immunoSEQ multiplex PCR; TCRdb lists only in-frame clones, some missing. This repertoire holds around 7,000 clones, and none appear only once. The sample here was PBMCs, taken after an allogeneic stem cell transplant with post-transplant cyclophosphamide. These receptors originate from a male patient aged 25-45 years who received an allogeneic stem cell transplant from an unrelated donor, was CMV-positive, and had acute and chronic GVHD. Some T cells could come from the graft donor. Both conserved end residues are part of each CDR3. Fields, in order: V gene, J gene, clone size, D gene, CDR3 protein, CDR3 DNA. D genes are given only for firm matches. Size is stated for part of the rows, as once, few or many counts, or as a class when the clone is expanded.

>TRBV11-3|TRBJ2-5|.|.
CASSVQTGSGGETQYF
TGTGCCAGCAGCGTCCAGACAGGATCCGGCGGGGAGACCCAGTACTTC
>TRBV7-2|TRBJ2-5|many|TRBD2
CASSFTSAQETQYF
TGTGCCAGCAGCTTTACTAGCGCCCAAGAGACCCAGTACTTC
>TRBV19|TRBJ1-1|medium-sized|.
CASGGGGLNTEAFF
TGTGCCAGCGGCGGGGGAGGATTGAACACTGAAGCTTTCTTT
>TRBV7-2|TRBJ1-6|medium-sized|.
CASSEAGGSRSPLHF
TGTGCCAGCAGTGAGGCGGGGGGAAGTCGGTCACCCCTCCACTTT
>TRBV7-2|TRBJ2-7|many|.
CASSISPTSYEQYF
TGTGCCAGCAGCATAAGCCCCACTTCCTACGAGCAGTACTTC
>TRBV4-3|TRBJ2-7|few|.
CASSQRFTGVNNEQYF
TGCGCCAGCAGCCAACGCTTCACGGGGGTTAACAACGAGCAGTACTTC
>TRBV11-3|TRBJ2-7|many|TRBD2
CASSFRLAAHEQYF
TGTGCCAGCAGCTTTCGACTAGCGGCTCACGAGCAGTACTTC
>TRBV19|TRBJ2-2|many|.
CASSISGRGTGELFF
TGTGCCAGTAGTATCTCCGGGCGGGGCACCGGGGAGCTGTTTTTT
>TRBV15|TRBJ2-7|many|.
CATSNLRGGEQYF
TGTGCCACCAGCAACCTGCGAGGGGGTGAGCAGTACTTC
>TRBV5-1|TRBJ2-1|many|.
CASRAGVGTGNEQFF
TGCGCCAGCAGAGCAGGGGTGGGGACGGGCAATGAGCAGTTCTTC
>TRBV4-2|TRBJ2-5|many|.
CASSHPAVRYF
TGTGCCAGCAGCCACCCCGCAGTCAGGTACTTC
>TRBV10-3|TRBJ1-2|.|TRBD1
CATAPGTGGYDGYTF
TGTGCCACAGCGCCCGGGACAGGGGGATACGATGGCTACACCTTC
>TRBV9|TRBJ1-2|many|TRBD1
CASSAPRAGGAYGYTF
TGTGCCAGCAGCGCTCCTCGGGCAGGGGGTGCCTATGGCTACACCTTC
>TRBV5-6|TRBJ2-7|many|TRBD1
CASSPGTGGNEQYF
TGTGCCAGCAGCCCCGGGACAGGGGGAAACGAGCAGTACTTC
>TRBV4-3|TRBJ2-1|many|TRBD2
CASSQDLAGGPNEQFF
TGCGCCAGCAGCCAAGATCTAGCGGGAGGGCCTAATGAGCAGTTCTTC
>TRBV27|TRBJ2-5|many|.
CASSAHLGLGGTQYF
TGTGCCAGCAGCGCCCACCTAGGACTCGGAGGGACCCAGTACTTC
>TRBV18|TRBJ2-1|many|TRBD2
CASQRRDLAASYNEQFF
TGTGCCAGCCAGCGCAGAGATCTAGCGGCCTCCTACAATGAGCAGTTCTTC
>TRBV30|TRBJ1-2|many|TRBD1
CAWSPNGTANYGYTF
TGTGCCTGGAGTCCGAACGGGACAGCTAACTATGGCTACACCTTC
>TRBV4-1|TRBJ1-1|many|TRBD1
CASSPQGAQVMNTEAFF
TGCGCCAGCAGCCCCCAGGGGGCGCAGGTCATGAACACTGAAGCTTTCTTT
>TRBV11-2|TRBJ1-4|many|.
CASSLFRGEVNEKLFF
TGTGCCAGCAGCTTATTTCGGGGGGAGGTTAATGAAAAACTGTTTTTT
>TRBV19|TRBJ1-5|many|TRBD1
CASSMDRGQPQHF
TGTGCCAGTAGTATGGACAGGGGCCAGCCCCAGCATTTT
>TRBV7-2|TRBJ2-7|many|.
CASSLAHAPSLEQYF
TGTGCCAGCAGCTTAGCGCACGCCCCTAGCCTCGAGCAGTACTTC
>TRBV5-1|TRBJ2-1|many|TRBD2
CASSAYRLAGDNEQFF
TGCGCCAGCAGTGCTTATCGACTAGCGGGAGACAATGAGCAGTTCTTC
>TRBV7-9|TRBJ2-3|large|.
CASSPHERPSTDTQYF
TGTGCCAGCAGCCCCCATGAGCGCCCGAGCACAGATACGCAGTATTTT
>TRBV29-1|TRBJ2-6|many|.
CSVAPPGNLGANVLTF
TGCAGCGTGGCCCCCCCAGGAAACTTGGGGGCCAACGTCCTGACTTTC
>TRBV19|TRBJ2-5|many|.
CASSGTFQPQETQYF
TGTGCCAGTAGCGGGACATTCCAACCCCAAGAGACCCAGTACTTC
>TRBV6-1|TRBJ2-7|many|TRBD2
CASSWTSGGAYEQYF
TGTGCCAGCAGTTGGACTAGCGGGGGGGCCTACGAGCAGTACTTC
>TRBV27|TRBJ1-1|medium-sized|.
CASSLIADTEAFF
TGTGCCAGCAGTTTGATTGCGGACACTGAAGCTTTCTTT
>TRBV7-9|TRBJ1-2|many|TRBD1
CASSLDSGQGNGYTF
TGTGCCAGCAGCTTAGATTCGGGACAGGGAAATGGCTACACCTTC
>TRBV27|TRBJ2-7|many|.
CASSTPASEQYF
TGTGCCAGCAGTACTCCTGCCTCCGAGCAGTACTTC
>TRBV7-9|TRBJ2-7|many|.
CASSLTTNPYEQYF
TGTGCCAGCAGCTTAACAACAAACCCCTACGAGCAGTACTTC
>TRBV5-1|TRBJ2-7|medium-sized|TRBD1
CASRPFLTSGTGDPFSYEQYF
TGCGCCAGCAGACCTTTCTTAACTTCCGGGACAGGGGACCCTTTCTCCTACGAGCAGTACTTC
>TRBV7-8|TRBJ2-7|few|.
CASSRISYEQYF
TGTGCCAGCAGCCGTATTTCCTACGAGCAGTACTTC
>TRBV7-6|TRBJ2-3|many|.
CASSLGLGDTQYF
TGTGCCAGCAGCTTGGGACTGGGGGATACGCAGTATTTT
>TRBV7-9|TRBJ2-7|medium-sized|.
CASNLGRGEQYF
TGTGCCAGCAACCTGGGCCGGGGCGAGCAGTACTTC
>TRBV4-3|TRBJ2-2|medium-sized|TRBD2
CASSQEEGRAWLAGSRELFF
TGCGCCAGCAGCCAAGAAGAAGGCAGGGCCTGGCTAGCGGGAAGTCGGGAGCTGTTTTTT
>TRBV5-4|TRBJ2-1|many|.
CASSLGGQQGNEQFF
TGTGCCAGCAGCTTGGGGGGACAACAAGGGAATGAGCAGTTCTTC
>TRBV7-9|TRBJ2-5|many|.
CASSLANHGAETQYF
TGTGCCAGCAGCTTAGCTAATCACGGAGCGGAGACCCAGTACTTC
>TRBV7-2|TRBJ1-5|medium-sized|.
CASSLEGGSYSNQPQHF
TGTGCCAGCAGCCTCGAGGGCGGATCATATAGCAATCAGCCCCAGCATTTT
>TRBV19|TRBJ2-1|many|TRBD1
CAGQGEQFF
TGTGCCGGACAGGGGGAGCAGTTCTTC
>TRBV5-6|TRBJ2-1|many|TRBD2
CASRALAGGYNEQFF
TGTGCCAGCAGGGCGCTAGCGGGAGGATACAATGAGCAGTTCTTC
>TRBV6-5|TRBJ1-5|medium-sized|TRBD1
CACRQGISQPQHF
TGTGCCTGTAGACAGGGGATCAGTCAGCCCCAGCATTTT
>TRBV5-1|TRBJ1-1|many|TRBD1
CASSSSPGTGATNTEAFF
TGCGCCAGCAGCTCTAGCCCCGGGACAGGGGCGACGAACACTGAAGCTTTCTTT
>TRBV14|TRBJ2-1|many|.
CASSQGTVNEQFF
TGTGCCAGCAGCCAAGGGACAGTTAATGAGCAGTTCTTC
>TRBV5-1|TRBJ2-3|medium-sized|TRBD1
CASTRQGAGDTQYF
TGCGCCAGCACTAGACAGGGGGCAGGAGATACGCAGTATTTT
>TRBV27|TRBJ1-1|many|.
CASSQGRGMNTEAFF
TGTGCCAGCAGTCAAGGGAGGGGAATGAACACTGAAGCTTTCTTT
>TRBV7-2|TRBJ2-7|many|TRBD2
CASSWGLAGGPIYEQYF
TGTGCCAGCAGCTGGGGACTAGCGGGGGGCCCGATCTACGAGCAGTACTTC
>TRBV4-1|TRBJ2-5|many|TRBD2
CASSQDRPSGASGETQYF
TGCGCCAGCAGCCAAGATCGACCTAGCGGCGCTTCGGGGGAGACCCAGTACTTC
>TRBV11-3|TRBJ2-1|many|.
CASSPFGSGYNEQFF
TGTGCCAGCAGCCCATTTGGTAGCGGATACAATGAGCAGTTCTTC
>TRBV19|TRBJ1-2|many|.
CASSTDRRLNYGYTF
TGTGCCAGTAGTACCGACAGGAGATTAAACTATGGCTACACCTTC
>TRBV19|TRBJ1-6|medium-sized|.
CASSAQGGGGSPLHF
TGTGCCAGTAGTGCACAGGGAGGGGGAGGGTCACCCCTCCACTTT
>TRBV2|TRBJ2-2|medium-sized|TRBD1
CASSTGGAGELFF
TGTGCCAGCTCCACAGGGGGTGCCGGGGAGCTGTTTTTT
>TRBV6-5|TRBJ1-2|medium-sized|.
CASSYSNSYGYTF
TGTGCCAGCAGTTACTCGAACAGCTATGGCTACACCTTC
>TRBV29-1|TRBJ2-7|few|TRBD2
CSVGASGGYEQYF
TGCAGCGTTGGGGCTAGCGGGGGCTACGAGCAGTACTTC
>TRBV19|TRBJ1-2|medium-sized|TRBD1
CASSQTGSGGYTF
TGTGCCAGTAGTCAGACAGGGTCTGGCGGCTACACCTTC
>TRBV19|TRBJ1-6|medium-sized|TRBD1
CASSITGGVGSPLHF
TGTGCCAGTAGTATAACAGGGGGCGTCGGTTCACCCCTCCACTTT
>TRBV21-1|TRBJ2-2|many|.
CASSSARTDRVSGELFF
TGTGCCAGCAGCAGTGCCCGGACGGACAGGGTCTCCGGGGAGCTGTTTTTT
>TRBV4-3|TRBJ2-7|medium-sized|TRBD1
CASSQDSQDRFFSTVYEQYF
TGCGCCAGCAGCCAAGATAGCCAGGACAGGTTTTTCTCCACTGTCTACGAGCAGTACTTC
>TRBV6-1|TRBJ2-7|many|.
CASSDLLQGWNEQYF
TGTGCCAGCAGCGACCTGCTACAGGGTTGGAACGAGCAGTACTTC